Presented here are 27 T cell receptor beta chains from one specimen sequenced in a study of identical twins. TCRdb redid the calling of the 5' RACE reads with MiXCR, one entry per CDR3 protein. The table has roughly 690,000 distinct CDR3 sequences, 6% to 6.5% seen once. The sequencing sample was made of naive T cells sorted from blood. The source of these receptors is a man aged 18 to 29 in good health.

This clonotype has a count of ten or more. This sequence joins TRBV12-3 or TRBV12-4 and TRBJ1-4; D gene ambiguous. The V gene lost 6 bases and the J gene lost 8 bases, with 16 bases spanning the gap. The CDR3 has 14 residues. The CDR3 DNA reads as TGTGCCAGCAGCCTCGGGCAGTTGGAGGAAAAACTGTTTTTT. It encodes CASSLGQLEEKLFF.

This clonotype was counted many times. This chain uses TRBV6-2 or TRBV6-3 with TRBJ2-1, with 9 bases identical to TRBD2. CDR3 size: 15 residues. The germline V gene has CDR1 MNHEY and CDR2 SVGEGT. V dropped 3 bases and J dropped 5; count of bases not matched to a gene: 5. CDR3 bases: TGTGCCAGCAGTTATCGCGGGAGGGGCAACAATGAGCAGTTCTTC. It codes for CASSYRGRGNNEQFF.

This clonotype has ten or more counts. The rearrangement joins TRBV10-3 to TRBJ2-7; D gene uncertain. This CDR3 has 14 residues. Germline CDR1 reads ENHRY; CDR2 reads SYGVKD. Trimming took off 7 bases at V and 3 bases at J, with 16 bases between the two ends. CDR3: CAIKSSKTNYEQYF. The CDR3 DNA is TGTGCCATCAAATCGTCAAAGACGAACTACGAGCAGTACTTC.

This chain uses TRBV4-1 with TRBJ2-7; a possible D gene is TRBD2 (5 bases). The germline V gene encodes CDR1 MGHRA and CDR2 YSYEKL. The length of the CDR3 is 14 residues. Trimming took off 3 bases at V and 2 bases at J, with 11 bases between the two ends. The CDR3: CASSQDDYTYEQYV. DNA of the CDR3: TGCGCCAGCAGCCAGGATGACTACACCTACGAGCAGTACGTC.

The rearrangement uses TRBV2 and TRBJ2-1, with a weak D call TRBD1 (5 bases). V was cut by 8 bases and J by 4 bases, with 12 bases left in between. Germline V gives CDR1 SNHLY, CDR2 FYNNEI. The CDR3 length is 13 residues. CDR3 bases: TGTGCCAGCGACAGTAGTATTTACAATGAGCAGTTCTTC. It translates to CASDSSIYNEQFF.

The V gene is TRBV7-2, the J gene TRBJ2-1, with 10 positions matching TRBD2. Germline assignment: CDR1 SGHTA and CDR2 FQGNSA. The J segment lost 9 bases and the V segment lost 4 bases, leaving 12 bases of the junction unmatched. CDR3 length: 16 residues. The CDR3 DNA follows: TGTGCCAGCAGCTCCCCGGTGGGTAGCGGGAGGCTTGAGCAGTTCTTC. Its translation is CASSSPVGSGRLEQFF.

The chain carries TRBV12-3 or TRBV12-4 and TRBJ2-5, with D uncertain. The CDR3 has 12 residues. Trimming pared 6 bases from V and 5 bases from J, leaving 10 bases between. In DNA form, the CDR3 reads TGTGCCAGCAGCCATTCCCGGGAGACCCAGTACTTC. Amino acid sequence: CASSHSRETQYF.

In its sample, this clonotype was seen many times. V usage is TRBV7-2 and J usage is TRBJ2-5, with 8 positions matching TRBD2. Germline V gene data show CDR1 as SGHTA and CDR2 as FQGNSA. This CDR3 is 16 amino acids long. V gave up 0 bases and J gave up 4 bases; unmatched junction bases: 7. The CDR3 bases are TGTGCCAGCAGCTTAGCGAGCCTAGCGGGCGGAGAGACCCAGTACTTC. This codes for CASSLASLAGGETQYF.

This clonotype was seen ten or more times. The V call is TRBV5-5, the J call TRBJ2-1; D may correspond to TRBD1 or TRBD2 (6 bases each). The V gene lost 4 bases and the J gene lost 1 base, with 18 bases spanning the gap. CDR3 size: 17 residues. CDR1 is SGHKS and CDR2 is YYEKEE in the germline V gene (reference sequence). The CDR3 sequence is CASSPLGGGLSYNEQFF. As DNA, the CDR3 is TGTGCCAGCAGCCCCCTCGGAGGGGGTCTATCCTACAATGAGCAGTTCTTC.

This clonotype was observed many times. V gene TRBV12-3 or TRBV12-4 combines with J gene TRBJ1-3; D is possibly TRBD1 (6 bases). Trimming shortened V by 5 bases and J by 2 bases, and 10 bases separated the two germline ends. This CDR3 is 14 amino acids long. CDR3 DNA: TGTGCCAGCAGTACAGGGAGTACTGGAAACACCATATATTTT. It codes for CASSTGSTGNTIYF.

This rearrangement joins TRBV27 to TRBJ1-5, with a possible D match to TRBD1 (5 bases). Germline lookup yields CDR1 MNHEY and CDR2 SMNVEV (reference sequence). There are 16 residues in the CDR3. V gave up 3 bases and J gave up 2 bases, with 14 bases separating them. CDR3 DNA sequence: TGTGCCAGCAGTTTTACGGGGCGCGGGGGCAATCAGCCCCAGCATTTT. It translates to CASSFTGRGGNQPQHF.

This clonotype has just a few counts. The chain links TRBV15 to TRBJ2-7, with D hard to call. Germline V gene lookup returns CDR1 LNHNV and CDR2 YYDKDF (reference sequence). The V gene lost 3 bases and the J gene lost 4 bases, with 13 bases spanning the gap. The CDR3 length is 14 residues. CDR3 in DNA: TGTGCCACCAGCAGTACCCGACGGAGATACGAGCAGTACTTC. Its translation: CATSSTRRRYEQYF. The complete variable domain, with remaining parts taken from reference TRBV15 and TRBJ2-7, reads DAMVIQNPRYQVTQFGKPVTLSCSQTLNHNVMYWYQQKSSQAPKLLFHYYDKDFNNEADTPDNFQSRRPNTSFCFLDIRSPGLGDTAMYLCATSSTRRRYEQYFGPGTRLTVT.

This clonotype was counted between two and nine times. The chain recombines TRBV30 with TRBJ2-1, with 7 positions matching TRBD1. The ends lost 0 bases at V and 16 bases at J; junction bases unmatched: 6. From germline, CDR1 is GTSNPN and CDR2 SVGIG (reference sequence). This CDR3 has 11 residues. The CDR3 loop is CAWSVGTAQFF. In DNA form, the CDR3 reads TGTGCCTGGAGTGTCGGGACAGCTCAATTCTTC.

This chain connects TRBV3-1 to TRBJ2-2, with D possibly being TRBD2 (6 bases). Germline CDR1 reads LGHDT; CDR2 reads YNNKEL (reference sequence). The V gene lost 6 bases and the J gene lost 8 bases, with 13 bases spanning the gap. The CDR3 runs to 13 residues. The CDR3 bases are TGTGCCAGCAGACTTGGGACTTCTGGGGAGCTGTTTTTT. This codes for CASRLGTSGELFF.

This clonotype occurred many times. This chain joins TRBV29-1 and TRBJ2-7, with 7 bases that match TRBD1. The germline V gene has CDR1 SQVTM and CDR2 ANQGSEA. The CDR3 consists of 12 residues. V shed 6 bases, J shed 3 bases, and the junction held 5 bases outside the gene matches. CDR3 amino acids: CSVRQGYYEQYV. DNA of the CDR3: TGCAGCGTGAGACAGGGCTACTACGAGCAGTACGTC.

J is TRBJ1-2 and V is TRBV2; 8 bases match TRBD1. The CDR3 consists of 13 residues. Germline CDR1 SNHLY, CDR2 FYNNEI. The trim removed 10 bases at V and 7 bases at J, leaving 11 bases unmatched. The chain's CDR3 is CATPDRANPGYTF. The CDR3 nucleotides read TGTGCCACCCCGGACAGGGCCAACCCTGGCTACACCTTC.

There are many counts of this clonotype. The chain has TRBV6-1 and TRBJ2-1, with 8 positions matching TRBD2. V lost 6 bases, J lost 5 bases, and 6 bases stayed unmatched. Germline values: CDR1 MNHNS, CDR2 SASEGT. The CDR3 extends over 14 amino acids. The DNA for the CDR3 is TGTGCCAGCAGCTCCAACGGGGGGGACAATGAGCAGTTCTTC. Protein product: CASSSNGGDNEQFF.

This clonotype was seen only a few times. The rearrangement links TRBV6-5 to TRBJ2-7; no clear D. Trimming stripped 0 bases from V and 0 bases from J, with 12 bases between. This CDR3 contains 16 residues. Germline V gene sequence: CDR1 MNHEY, CDR2 SVGAGI. The CDR3 nucleotides read TGTGCCAGCAGTTACTCGTCCCAGGCCAGCTCCTACGAGCAGTACTTC. Protein: CASSYSSQASSYEQYF.

This clonotype was picked up many times. Being one base from a much bigger clone, this may be a read error. V and J are TRBV12-3 or TRBV12-4 and TRBJ2-1; TRBD1 might be the D (5 bases). The CDR3 length is 12 residues. V lost 2 bases and J lost 7, with 6 bases in between. In DNA, the CDR3 is TGTGCCAGCAGTTTAAAGGGGAATGAGCAGTTCTTC. Protein sequence: CASSLKGNEQFF.

This clonotype occurred many times. The V gene is TRBV20-1, the J gene TRBJ2-7, with D perhaps TRBD1 (7 bases). Germline V gene data show CDR1 as DFQATT and CDR2 as SNEGSKA (reference sequence). The CDR3 has 15 residues. Trimming left V 6 bases short and J 1 base short, with 19 bases between. DNA of the CDR3: TGCAGTGCCCCCAGGGGGGTCGATCCTTCCTACGAGCAGTACGTC. It specifies CSAPRGVDPSYEQYV.

This clonotype appeared many times. The rearrangement uses TRBV7-6 and TRBJ2-2; TRBD1 agrees at 8 bases. CDR3 length equals 16 residues. The junction had 7 bases not matched to a gene; V was cut back by 1 base and J by 6 bases. From germline, CDR1 is SGHVS and CDR2 FNYEAQ. The CDR3 here is CASSLGSAGGPGELFF. DNA of the CDR3: TGTGCCAGCAGCTTAGGGTCGGCAGGGGGCCCCGGGGAGCTGTTTTTT. Complete variable domain (other parts from reference TRBV7-6 and TRBJ2-2): GAGVSQSPRYKVTKRGQDVALRCDPISGHVSLYWYRQALGQGPEFLTYFNYEAQQDKSGLPNDRFSAERPEGSISTLTIQRTEQRDSAMYRCASSLGSAGGPGELFFGEGSRLTVL.

The chain joins TRBV27 to TRBJ2-1; D is possibly TRBD2 (6 bases). CDR1 and CDR2 from the germline V gene are MNHEY and SMNVEV (reference sequence). The V and J ends lost 5 bases and 9 bases respectively, with 17 bases between them. The CDR3 loop spans 14 amino acids. The CDR3 nucleotides read TGTGCCAGCAGTCCTCTGACTAGAATTGGTGAGCAGTTCTTC. It yields the protein CASSPLTRIGEQFF.

This clonotype occurred a few times. The chain recombines TRBV11-1 with TRBJ2-2, with D uncertain. Trimming pared 9 bases from V and 0 bases from J, leaving 14 bases between. The CDR3 has 15 amino acids. From germline, CDR1 is SGHAT and CDR2 FQDESV (reference sequence). CDR3 DNA: TGTGCCAGTGTGCAGTCCCGGGCGAACACCGGGGAGCTGTTTTTT. Translating gives CASVQSRANTGELFF.

This clonotype has at least ten counts. The chain uses TRBV20-1 and TRBJ2-7; possibly TRBD1 for D (5 bases). V lost 1 base and J lost 2, with 12 bases in between. From germline, CDR1 is DFQATT and CDR2 SNEGSKA (reference sequence). The CDR3 covers 14 residues. The DNA of the CDR3 is TGCAGTGCTAGAGGACAGACGAATCCCTACGAGCAGTACTTC. This encodes CSARGQTNPYEQYF.

Only a few counts were recorded for this clonotype. CDR3 residues: CASSPQVNQPQHF. CDR3 in DNA: TGTGCCAGCAGCCCACAGGTTAATCAGCCCCAGCATTTT. The V and J genes are TRBV6-2 or TRBV6-3 and TRBJ1-5; maybe TRBD1 (5 bases). CDR3 length equals 13 residues. The germline V gene encodes CDR1 MNHEY and CDR2 SVGEGT. Between the trimmed V and J ends, which lost 6 bases and 4 bases, there was a span of 10 bases.

This clonotype was picked up a small number of times. The chain links TRBV29-1 to TRBJ1-1; tentative D call: TRBD1 (5 bases). Trimming stripped 4 bases from V and 6 bases from J, with 15 bases between. CDR1 SQVTM and CDR2 ANQGSEA come from the germline V gene. The CDR3 is made up of 13 amino acids. Here the CDR3 DNA reads TGCAGCGTTGCGGTGCGGGGCCCCGCTGAAGCTTTCTTT. Residues: CSVAVRGPAEAFF.

This clonotype was detected a few times. J is TRBJ2-2 and V is TRBV29-1, with unresolved D. The CDR3 loop spans 13 amino acids. Per the germline V gene, CDR1 is SQVTM and CDR2 is ANQGSEA. With 5 bases removed from V and 0 bases from J, the gap between germline ends came to 7 bases. CDR3 sequence reads: CSVIGPNTGELFF. In nucleotides, the CDR3 is TGCAGCGTTATAGGGCCGAACACCGGGGAGCTGTTTTTT.